This T cell receptor (beta chain) was sequenced in a study of shared clonotypes between healthy human individuals (dated by TCRdb to 2018 to 2021). Concerning the study at large: The cohort included a few men and two women between 18 and 49 years of age. Per donor, three plates each were used for CD4 naive and CD4 memory, two for CD8 naive, and one for CD8 memory. To estimate repertoire size and how much clonotype sharing occurs between individuals, the study deeply sequenced the blood TCR repertoires of five healthy adults. To increase sequencing depth and limit assay-specific biases, TCR repertoire library preparation and sequencing were carried out by different laboratories using diverse techniques. Between about 0.8 and 9.5 billion PBMCs per donor were obtained by leukapheresis. General study outcomes and caveats: Incomplete sequencing was indicated by rarefaction of sorted-subset datasets, despite the large sequencing depth. Based on pairwise subsampling, the degree of clonotype sharing among donors was expected to be affected by sequencing depth. Estimated clonotype richness was generally larger for naive than for memory subsets. Sampling was restricted to blood, and TCR repertoires in tissue are likely to differ from TCR repertoires in blood. About 5% of naive CD4, roughly 3.5% of naive CD8, about 2.1% of memory CD4, and about 0.4% of memory CD8 clonotypes were shared across several donors. Higher generation probabilities were observed for clonotypes shared by all four sorted-subset donors than for non-shared clonotypes. Because the study included a small number of donors, the genetic and exposure-history diversity represented was limited.

Healthy HIV-negative adults with no recently reported acute infections or vaccinations were included as donors. Only Caucasian adults living in Nashville, Tennessee, USA were represented among the donors. Magnetic negative selection was used to enrich CD4+ T cells, after which naive cells were positively selected on CD45RA and the negative fraction became the memory subset. Blood was obtained by leukapheresis, after which PBMCs were separated by Ficoll-Histopaque density gradient centrifugation and cryopreserved in liquid nitrogen vapor phase. Analytical flow cytometry was used to check the purity and quantity of each magnetically sorted T cell population. Genomic DNA was isolated from every sorted fraction and measured by UV absorbance on a Nanodrop 2000c. About this clone: The target of this receptor is not known. One base away there is no much larger clone; base qualities are not given.

V is clipped by 5 bases and J by 2 bases, and the sequence between their germline boundaries is 22 bases long. The CDR3 holds 17 amino acids from the cysteine to the phenylalanine. Just the 51-base CDR3 DNA is kept, in frame starting at base 1. CDR1 and CDR2 (SGHRS, YFSETQ) derive from the germline V gene. Using the deep immunoSEQ assay, TCR CDR3 regions were amplified from genomic DNA by multiplex PCR. Extracted genomic DNA from each cell subset was distributed evenly across all wells of several immunoSEQ 96-well plates, and each plate was treated as a replicate. Each replicate PCR for sorted subsets received roughly 0.2 ug genomic DNA, equal to tens of thousands of T cell genomes. The purified libraries were quantified using a Qubit 3.0 fluorometer, sized with a Bioanalyzer 2100, and then quantified again using the KAPA Library Quantification kit. Every immunoSEQ 96-well plate was sequenced on a separate single-read 150-cycle Illumina NextSeq 550 flow cell. Processing in the source paper ran as follows. Because only junctional sequences without quality scores were contained in the immunoSEQ output, filtering matching that applied to full-length reads could not be performed. To assign V/J genes and CDR3, sequences were annotated using PyIR, a Python wrapper for IgBLAST v1.9, with IMGT germline references. Reads were filtered out if the reads had weak V/J assignments (E-value above 1e-6), no CDR3, stop codons, out-of-frame junctions, or ambiguous translated residues. V3J clonotypes were defined as sequences sharing the same inferred V gene, J gene, and CDR3 amino acid sequence. The percentage overlap between two repertoires was calculated by dividing the number of shared unique clonotypes by the size of the smaller repertoire. Richness of each repertoire was evaluated using RTK rarefaction, the Chao1 estimator, and Recon v2.1 estimates of unobserved clonotypes. OLGA was used to compute generation probabilities for all TCRbeta clonotypes that the gDNA method yielded from a few donors. This immuneACCESS table, as held by TCRdb, lists in-frame sequences with V and J called but not all clones. Of the missing ones, under half trace to an unresolved V gene in checked studies; the others have no known cause. V, J and clone size are taken as reported in that table, and D and trimming were inferred from the DNA itself. For this sample the table gives some 2.4 million clones, of which 93% were detected only once. Clones ranked in the top ten supply around 0.4% of the sample.

Specimen: naive CD4+ T cells from PBMCs. The sample's cell subset or site label, decoded: CD45RA+ positively selected. The receptor comes from a man aged 18 to 29 in good health. Some clones in this sample may be carry-over from other donors' samples. Here the chain combines TRBV5-1 and TRBJ2-5; there is no confident call for the D gene. This receptor has the CDR3 CASRGQRLSLSQETQYF. The DNA reads TGCGCCAGCAGGGGCCAGAGACTCTCCTTAAGTCAAGAGACCCAGTACTTC. Beyond the CDR3, the reference TRBV5-1 and TRBJ2-5 genes provide the residues; the full variable domain reads: KAGVTQTPRYLIKTRGQQVTLSCSPISGHRSVSWYQQTPGQGLQFLFEYFSETQRNKGNFPGRFSGRQFSNSRSEMNVSTLELGDSALYLCASRGQRLSLSQETQYFGPGTRLLVL.